These 3 T cell receptor beta chains were all obtained from the same sample, sequenced in a study of blood T cell repertoires in COVID-19. Libraries were prepared by immunoSEQ multiplex PCR; TCRdb keeps only in-frame clonotypes and omits some of them. This table has approximately 230,000 clones, roughly 89% appearing once. Sequencing input: peripheral blood. The origin of the receptors is a man aged 25 to 45 who had recovered from COVID-19.

The chain joins TRBV19 to TRBJ1-2; 9 bases map to TRBD1. With V trimmed by 6 bases and J by 2 bases, 7 bases remained unmatched. This CDR3 region has 15 residues. Germline CDR1 is LNHDA and CDR2 is SQIVND (reference sequence). CDR3 in amino acids: CASRDRGAANYGYTF. DNA for the CDR3: TGTGCCAGTAGGGACAGGGGCGCTGCCAACTATGGCTACACCTTC.

The chain couples TRBV30 to TRBJ1-4, with 10 positions matching TRBD1. The CDR3 contains 16 residues. The V and J ends lost 3 bases and 7 bases, in that order; junction bases with no gene match: 11. CDR1 GTSNPN and CDR2 SVGIG come from the germline V gene (reference sequence). The CDR3 spells CAWSPLGGTGAEKLFF. The CDR3 bases are TGTGCCTGGAGCCCTCTGGGTGGGACAGGGGCTGAAAAACTGTTTTTT.

A few counts support this clone. This chain uses TRBV5-1 with TRBJ1-2; TRBD1 might be the D (6 bases). The germline V gene encodes CDR1 SGHRS and CDR2 YFSETQ. V shed 3 bases and J shed 8 bases, with 11 bases lying between them. The CDR3 has 12 residues. The CDR3 nucleotides read TGCGCCAGCAGCTCCACAGGGACCGGCTACACCTTC. Translation gives CASSSTGTGYTF. The full variable domain, rest sourced from reference TRBV5-1 and TRBJ1-2, is KAGVTQTPRYLIKTRGQQVTLSCSPISGHRSVSWYQQTPGQGLQFLFEYFSETQRNKGNFPGRFSGRQFSNSRSEMNVSTLELGDSALYLCASSSTGTGYTFGSGTRLTVV.